The clone carrying this T cell receptor (beta chain) was counted a few times. What it binds is not known. This entry is derived from a study of T-cell reconstitution after alpha-beta-depleted transplantation in children. A TCRbeta library incorporating unique molecular identifiers was prepared. Each CDR3 protein is one row after TCRdb ran MiXCR on the PCR reads. The sample has approximately 400,000 distinct CDR3 sequences, around 15% seen once. Study-wide results and caveats: Newly produced T cells mostly accounted for T-cell counts and diversity one year post-transplant. The origin of alpha-beta T cells about two months after transplant was reportedly several hundred expanded graft clones.

The receptor's source is a boy under two years old who had a stem cell transplant for Wiskott-Aldrich syndrome, so the T cells may come from the graft donor. Sequenced here: PBMCs, mostly from graft donor cells, sampled 360 days after TCRalphabeta/CD19-depleted stem cell transplant.

DNA for the CDR3: TGTGCCAGCAGCTCCGGGACTTTGACCGGGGAGCTGTTTTTT. As protein: CASSSGTLTGELFF. The chain is built from TRBV5-5 and TRBJ2-2; a weak D match, TRBD2 (6 bases). Germline CDR1 reads SGHKS; CDR2 reads YYEKEE (reference sequence). Trimming took off 3 bases at V and 5 bases at J, with 11 bases between the two ends. The CDR3 loop spans 14 amino acids.